The 31 T cell receptor beta chains given below trace back to one sample, sequenced in a study of blood T cells in healthy people across ages. The authors ran a second PCR of roughly 6 to 12 cycles using a sample-barcoded 5' primer and a J-beta primer mix. TCRdb processed the 5' RACE reads anew with MiXCR; each CDR3 protein has one entry. The table lists about 1.4 million distinct CDR3 sequences, around 59% of them singletons. Sequencing was done on a sample of blood. These receptors all stem from a man between 18 and 35 years old in good health.

This chain links TRBV4-2 with TRBJ2-1; TRBD1 agrees at 10 bases. Germline lookup yields CDR1 LGHNA and CDR2 YNFKEQ. This CDR3 has 16 amino acids. J lost 2 bases, V lost 4 bases, and 5 bases had no gene match. Here the CDR3 reads CASSPLGQGAYNEQFF. CDR3 in DNA: TGTGCCAGCAGCCCCCTTGGACAGGGGGCCTACAATGAGCAGTTCTTC.

The chain carries TRBV28 and TRBJ2-4, with D possibly TRBD1 on 6 matching bases. The germline V and J ends were trimmed by 5 bases and 9 bases, with 17 bases remaining between them. The germline CDR1 and CDR2 sequences are MDHEN and SYDVKM. CDR3 size: 14 residues. CDR3 protein: CASSLQGEGSIQYF. The CDR3 DNA reads as TGTGCCAGCAGTCTACAGGGAGAGGGTAGCATTCAGTACTTC.

This clonotype was seen a few times. The chain carries TRBV4-2 and TRBJ2-1; TRBD2 aligns across 11 bases. CDR3 length equals 15 residues. Germline CDR1 is LGHNA and CDR2 is YNFKEQ. J was trimmed by 8 bases and V by 0 bases; bases with no gene match: 3. The CDR3 here is CASSQDLLAGDEQFF. CDR3 DNA: TGTGCCAGCAGCCAAGACCTACTAGCGGGGGATGAGCAGTTCTTC.

The chain links TRBV6-2 or TRBV6-3 to TRBJ1-2; weak D call: TRBD1 (5 bases). With 0 bases removed from V and 6 bases from J, the gap between germline ends came to 8 bases. The CDR3 is 13 amino acids. Germline CDR1 is MNHEY and CDR2 is SVGEGT. This chain's CDR3 is CASSYSMGDGYTF. The CDR3 DNA reads as TGTGCCAGCAGTTACTCGATGGGGGATGGCTACACCTTC.

This chain connects TRBV7-9 to TRBJ1-5; D possibly corresponds to TRBD1 (5 bases). With 5 bases removed from V and 4 bases from J, the gap between germline ends came to 12 bases. CDR1 and CDR2 from the germline V gene are SEHNR and FQNEAQ (reference sequence). This CDR3 is built from 14 residues. In nucleotides, the CDR3 is TGTGCCAGCAGCCCCCAGACAGAGAATCAGCCCCAGCATTTT. It codes for CASSPQTENQPQHF.

The sample holds a few counts of this clonotype. Sequence at one end of the junction differs from germline and may be a read error. The rearrangement joins TRBV4-1 to TRBJ1-3; D is uncertain. This CDR3 has 15 amino acids. The germline gives CDR1 MGHRA, CDR2 YSYEKL. In DNA, the CDR3 is TGTGCCAGCAGCCAAGATCAAAGCTCTGGAAACACCATATATTTT. Its protein product is CASSQDQSSGNTIYF.

V is TRBV5-1 and J is TRBJ1-1; D not certain. The CDR3 loop spans 13 amino acids. Germline V lookup: CDR1 SGHRS, CDR2 YFSETQ. The V end lost 0 bases, the J end lost 7 bases, and 10 bases lay between the germline ends. The CDR3 DNA is TGCGCCAGCAGCTTGGAGGGCAGCTTTGAAGCTTTCTTT. Protein sequence: CASSLEGSFEAFF.

There are a few counts of this clonotype. The chain recombines TRBV20-1 with TRBJ2-5, with no clear D. The J call is uncertain, as TRBJ2-7 better fits the DNA end. The germline V gene encodes CDR1 DFQATT and CDR2 SNEGSKA (reference sequence). The CDR3 has 13 amino acids. CDR3: CSASARVMREQYF. The CDR3 coding sequence is TGCAGTGCTAGCGCTAGAGTAATGCGCGAGCAGTACTTC.

This clonotype occurred once. The V gene is TRBV12-3 or TRBV12-4, the J gene TRBJ1-1, with D tentatively TRBD1 (6 bases). Between the trimmed V and J ends, which lost 7 bases and 0 bases, there was a span of 12 bases. The CDR3 totals 14 residues. Written as DNA, the CDR3 is TGTGCCAGCACCGATCAGGGGATGAACACTGAAGCTTTCTTT. Amino acids: CASTDQGMNTEAFF.

The chain carries TRBV3-1 and TRBJ2-2; D is tentatively TRBD1 or TRBD2 (6 bases each). V lost 0 bases, J lost 2 bases, and 19 bases lay in between. CDR3 length equals 19 residues. Per germline, CDR1 LGHDT and CDR2 YNNKEL (reference sequence). CDR3 coding DNA: TGTGCCAGCAGCCAAGATCGTAGGCGGGACAACGCTAACACCGGGGAGCTGTTTTTT. This encodes CASSQDRRRDNANTGELFF. The entire variable domain, with the rest obtained from reference TRBV3-1 and TRBJ2-2, is as follows: DTAVSQTPKYLVTQMGNDKSIKCEQNLGHDTMYWYKQDSKKFLKIMFSYNNKELIINETVPNRFSPKSPDKAHLNLHINSLELGDSAVYFCASSQDRRRDNANTGELFFGEGSRLTVL.

The chain combines TRBV4-1 with TRBJ1-2; maybe TRBD1 (5 bases). Germline lookup yields CDR1 MGHRA and CDR2 YSYEKL. The length of the CDR3 is 16 residues. With 1 base removed from V and 8 bases from J, the gap between germline ends came to 20 bases. This CDR3 reads CASSQGPVGQPRGYTF. The CDR3 coding sequence is TGCGCCAGCAGCCAAGGGCCTGTCGGACAACCCCGGGGCTACACCTTC.

The genes are TRBV7-8 and TRBJ2-1; maybe TRBD1 (6 bases). CDR1 is SGHVS and CDR2 is FQNEAQ in the germline V gene. The CDR3 consists of 15 residues. The germline V and J ends were trimmed by 6 bases and 7 bases, with 19 bases remaining between them. The CDR3 coding sequence is TGTGCCAGCAGGAGACAGGCCAGCTCGTGGAATGAGCAGTTCTTC. Residues: CASRRQASSWNEQFF.

The sample holds one count of this clonotype. V gene TRBV5-6 combines with J gene TRBJ2-7, with 12 bases fitting TRBD2. J lost 4 bases, V lost 7 bases, and 6 bases had no gene match. This CDR3 is built from 14 residues. Looked up from germline, CDR1 is SGHDT and CDR2 is YYEEEE. The DNA of the CDR3 is TGTGCCAGCGCAAGGACTAGCGGGATGTACGAGCAGTACTTC. Translated, it gives CASARTSGMYEQYF.

Only one count was recorded for this clonotype. CDR3 sequence reads: CSVEKLADEQFF. The CDR3, as DNA: TGCAGCGTTGAAAAGTTAGCCGATGAGCAGTTCTTC. The gene calls are TRBV29-1 and TRBJ2-1, with D uncertain. CDR3 length: 12 amino acids. CDR1 is SQVTM, CDR2 ANQGSEA, per germline. Between the trimmed V and J ends, which lost 2 bases and 8 bases, there was a span of 10 bases.

The DNA of the CDR3 is TGCAGTGCTGAAACTAGCGGGGGGCTGAGCTCCTACAATGAGCAGTTCTTC. This translates into CSAETSGGLSSYNEQFF. V usage is TRBV20-1 and J usage is TRBJ2-1, with TRBD2 matching over 12 bases. Per the germline V gene, CDR1 is DFQATT and CDR2 is SNEGSKA (reference sequence). The trim removed 5 bases at V and 0 bases at J, leaving 8 bases unmatched. This CDR3 contains 17 residues.

This rearrangement joins TRBV15 to TRBJ2-1; the D gene could be TRBD1 or TRBD2 (5 bases each). CDR3 length equals 15 residues. V was cut by 3 bases and J by 2 bases, with 11 bases left in between. Germline assignment: CDR1 LNHNV and CDR2 YYDKDF (reference sequence). The CDR3 region is CATSRGTDPYNEQFF. In DNA form, the CDR3 reads TGTGCCACCAGCAGGGGGACCGACCCCTACAATGAGCAGTTCTTC.

V gene TRBV12-3 or TRBV12-4 combines with J gene TRBJ2-1; 9 nucleotides match TRBD2. The CDR3 consists of 16 residues. V lost 3 bases to trimming and J lost 6 bases; unmatched junction nucleotides: 9. The CDR3 spells CASSFGTRGGLNEQFF. The CDR3 DNA sequence: TGTGCCAGCAGTTTTGGAACGCGGGGGGGCCTCAATGAGCAGTTCTTC.

This clonotype was counted only a few times. This rearrangement joins TRBV28 to TRBJ2-7; possibly TRBD1 for D (6 bases). This CDR3 has 14 residues. The ends were cut back, 6 bases at V and 3 bases at J, with 15 bases in the middle. Germline values: CDR1 MDHEN, CDR2 SYDVKM. The CDR3 DNA is TGTGCCAGCAGCCCTACAGGGTTAGGCTACGAGCAGTACTTC. It is translated as CASSPTGLGYEQYF.

This chain links TRBV27 with TRBJ2-3; D is ambiguous. This CDR3 spans 14 amino acids. Per the germline V gene, CDR1 is MNHEY and CDR2 is SMNVEV (reference sequence). V gave up 5 bases and J gave up 0 bases, with 9 bases separating them. The CDR3 DNA is TGTGCCAGCAGTATTACTCCTAGCACAGATACGCAGTATTTT. The encoded protein is CASSITPSTDTQYF.

The rearrangement links TRBV4-1 to TRBJ2-1; the D gene is possibly TRBD2 (6 bases). The CDR3 is 16 amino acids. Germline V gene lookup returns CDR1 MGHRA and CDR2 YSYEKL. V lost 2 bases, J lost 7 bases, and 18 bases lay in between. The DNA of the CDR3 is TGCGCCAGCAGCCAATTGGGGCGGGGAGCCTTGAATGAGCAGTTCTTC. Amino acids: CASSQLGRGALNEQFF.

This sequence joins TRBV3-1 and TRBJ2-1, with 7 nucleotides matching TRBD1. With V trimmed by 7 bases and J by 1 base, 4 bases remained unmatched. The CDR3 runs 14 residues. CDR1 LGHDT and CDR2 YNNKEL come from the germline V gene (reference sequence). The CDR3 is CASTRTGSYNEQFF. In DNA, the CDR3 is TGTGCCAGCACCAGGACAGGTTCCTACAATGAGCAGTTCTTC.

The chain couples TRBV4-2 to TRBJ2-1; 9 nucleotides agree with TRBD2. Germline V CDR1 and CDR2: LGHNA, YNFKEQ. V shed 7 bases, J shed 8 bases, and the junction held 9 bases outside the gene matches. The CDR3 is 14 amino acids. The CDR3 loop reads CASKVLAGLYEQFF. The CDR3 DNA reads TGTGCCAGCAAGGTTCTAGCGGGATTATATGAGCAGTTCTTC.

This clonotype was seen once. The V call is TRBV7-9, the J call TRBJ2-3; 10 bases agree with TRBD2. Trimming took 0 bases from V and 3 from J; bases not matched to a gene: 9. The CDR3 is 18 residues long. CDR1 is SEHNR, CDR2 FQNEAQ, per germline (reference sequence). CDR3 protein: CASSLAGGLARSTDTQYF. The DNA for the CDR3 is TGTGCCAGCAGCTTAGCGGGGGGACTAGCGAGAAGTACAGATACGCAGTATTTT.

V gene TRBV7-2 combines with J gene TRBJ2-3, with TRBD1 as a possible D gene (6 bases). V lost 2 bases and J 5 bases, leaving 17 bases between the germline ends. The germline gives CDR1 SGHTA, CDR2 FQGNSA. CDR3 length equals 16 residues. CDR3 amino acids: CASSLMVTGARDTQYF. The CDR3 region has the DNA TGTGCCAGCAGCTTAATGGTGACAGGAGCGAGAGATACGCAGTATTTT. The whole variable domain, filled in from reference TRBV7-2 and TRBJ2-3, reads GAGVSQSPSNKVTEKGKDVELRCDPISGHTALYWYRQSLGQGLEFLIYFQGNSAPDKSGLPSDRFSAERTGGSVSTLTIQRTQQEDSAVYLCASSLMVTGARDTQYFGPGTRLTVL.

V gene TRBV5-6 combines with J gene TRBJ2-4; a weak D match, TRBD2 (6 bases). The CDR3 is 16 residues long. Germline values: CDR1 SGHDT, CDR2 YYEEEE. The V gene lost 0 bases and the J gene lost 4 bases, with 14 bases spanning the gap. This CDR3 is CASSLDGGPGKNIQYF. The CDR3 bases are TGTGCCAGCAGCTTGGACGGAGGGCCCGGTAAAAACATTCAGTACTTC.

The J gene is TRBJ2-5, the V gene TRBV29-1, with D possibly matching TRBD1 (6 bases). The V gene lost 0 bases and the J gene lost 1 base, with 12 bases spanning the gap. The CDR3 runs to 15 residues. Germline CDR1 and CDR2: SQVTM and ANQGSEA. The CDR3 DNA reads TGCAGCGTTGAAGATCACAGGGCTCCCCAAGAGACCCAGTACTTC. This translates into CSVEDHRAPQETQYF.

The chain combines TRBV6-6 with TRBJ1-2, with D tentatively TRBD1 (5 bases). V lost 5 bases, J lost 3 bases, and 13 bases lay in between. Germline CDR1 reads MNHNY; CDR2 reads SVGAGI (reference sequence). The CDR3 consists of 14 residues. The CDR3 DNA reads as TGTGCCAGCAGTACGGGACCACGATACTATGGCTACACCTTC. Its protein is CASSTGPRYYGYTF.

The chain is built from TRBV7-2 and TRBJ2-1; D is undetermined. This CDR3 spans 13 amino acids. CDR1 SGHTA and CDR2 FQGNSA come from the germline V gene. Trimming shortened V by 1 base and J by 8 bases, and 9 bases separated the two germline ends. The CDR3: CASSLDRFYEQFF. Here the CDR3 DNA reads TGTGCCAGCAGCTTAGACCGGTTCTATGAGCAGTTCTTC. The variable domain in full, completed from reference TRBV7-2 and TRBJ2-1, reads GAGVSQSPSNKVTEKGKDVELRCDPISGHTALYWYRQSLGQGLEFLIYFQGNSAPDKSGLPSDRFSAERTGGSVSTLTIQRTQQEDSAVYLCASSLDRFYEQFFGPGTRLTVL.

About this clonotype: At one of its ends the junction is not consistent with the germline gene, which may arise from a read error. This chain joins TRBV6-2 or TRBV6-3 and TRBJ2-7; no definite D call. The end of the DNA aligns better with TRBJ2-5, so the J call may be wrong. This CDR3 comprises 13 residues. Germline V lookup: CDR1 MNHEY, CDR2 SVGEGT. DNA for the CDR3: TGTACCAGCAGTTACTCGAGCTGGGAGACCCAGTACTTC. Its translation is CTSSYSSWETQYF.

The genes are TRBV6-2 or TRBV6-3 and TRBJ2-1, with TRBD2 as a possible D gene (5 bases). V lost 0 bases and J 6 bases, leaving 9 bases between the germline ends. Germline loops: CDR1 MNHEY, CDR2 SVGEGT. The CDR3 totals 14 residues. CDR3 residues: CASSYSIGSNEQFF. CDR3 DNA: TGTGCCAGCAGTTACTCTATAGGGAGCAATGAGCAGTTCTTC.

The gene calls are TRBV29-1 and TRBJ2-5, with a possible D match to TRBD1 (6 bases). The end of the DNA fits TRBJ2-7 better, so the J call may be wrong. CDR1 is SQVTM, CDR2 ANQGSEA, per germline. This CDR3 has 13 amino acids. CDR3 in amino acids: CSVVAQGHYEQYF. The CDR3 nucleotides read TGCAGCGTTGTGGCGCAGGGACATTACGAGCAGTACTTC.